The present TCR beta chain was sequenced within a study of cytomegalovirus exposure and HLA in healthy donors. Broader study findings: Some V segments (TRBV6-2 and TRBV6-3 among them) were excluded as indistinguishable. Researchers counted around 180 TCR beta chains as cytomegalovirus-associated.

This clone was counted a few times. Its matching antigen is unknown. The PCR was carried out with 60 Vbeta primers and 13 Jbeta primers. Repertoires were generated with immunoSEQ multiplex PCR, while TCRdb's copy carries only in-frame clones and drops some. The data show some 75,000 clones, with 60% to 85% seen just once and 5.9% held by the top ten. V was clipped by 3 bases and J by 2 bases; unmatched bases: 10. This CDR3 has 17 residues. Germline assignment: CDR1 MGHRA and CDR2 YSYEKL. The chain carries TRBV4-1 and TRBJ2-7; the match to TRBD2 covers 10 bases. This receptor was obtained from a man in his late teens or twenties in good health and CMV-seropositive. The sequencing input was PBMCs. The CDR3 DNA sequence: TGCGCCAGCAGCCAGGTTATCGCCGGGACTAGCGCCTACGAGCAGTACTTC. Translating it yields CASSQVIAGTSAYEQYF.